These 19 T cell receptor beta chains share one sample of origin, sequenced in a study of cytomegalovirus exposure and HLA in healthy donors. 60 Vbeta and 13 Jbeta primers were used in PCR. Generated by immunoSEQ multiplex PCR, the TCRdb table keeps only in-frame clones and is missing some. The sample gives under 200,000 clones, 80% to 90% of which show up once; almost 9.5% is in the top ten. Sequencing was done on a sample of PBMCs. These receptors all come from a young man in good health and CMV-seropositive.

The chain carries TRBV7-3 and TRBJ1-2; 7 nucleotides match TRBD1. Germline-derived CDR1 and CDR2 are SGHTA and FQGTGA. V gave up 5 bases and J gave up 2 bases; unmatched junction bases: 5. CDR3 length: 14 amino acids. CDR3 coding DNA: TGTGCCAGCAGCCCGGGACAGAACAACTATGGCTACACCTTC. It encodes CASSPGQNNYGYTF.

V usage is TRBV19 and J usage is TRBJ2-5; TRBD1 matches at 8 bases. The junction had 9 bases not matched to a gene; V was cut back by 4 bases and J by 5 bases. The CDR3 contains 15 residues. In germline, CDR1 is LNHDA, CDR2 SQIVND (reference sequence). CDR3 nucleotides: TGTGCCAGTAGTACAGGTCCAGGGGGCGGGGAGACCCAGTACTTC. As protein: CASSTGPGGGETQYF.

CDR3: CASSRQSNSNQPQHF. The CDR3 bases are TGTGCCAGCAGTCGACAGTCAAATAGCAATCAGCCCCAGCATTTT. The genes are TRBV27 and TRBJ1-5; weak D call: TRBD1 (5 bases). V shed 5 bases and J shed 0 bases, with 11 bases lying between them. From germline, CDR1 is MNHEY and CDR2 SMNVEV (reference sequence). The CDR3 spans 15 residues.

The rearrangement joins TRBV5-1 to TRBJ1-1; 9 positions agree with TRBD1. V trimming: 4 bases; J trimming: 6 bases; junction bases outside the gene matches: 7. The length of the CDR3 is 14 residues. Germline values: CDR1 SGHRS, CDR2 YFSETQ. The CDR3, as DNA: TGCGCCAGCAGCCCGGGGGACAGGGTCGCTGAAGCTTTCTTT. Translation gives CASSPGDRVAEAFF.

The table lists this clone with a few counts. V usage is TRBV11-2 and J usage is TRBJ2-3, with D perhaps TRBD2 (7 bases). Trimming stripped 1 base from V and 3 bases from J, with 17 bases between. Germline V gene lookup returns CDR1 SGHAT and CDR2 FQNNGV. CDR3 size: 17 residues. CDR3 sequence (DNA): TGTGCCAGCAGCTTAGTAGGGGGGGAAAGCCTAACAGATACGCAGTATTTT. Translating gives CASSLVGGESLTDTQYF.

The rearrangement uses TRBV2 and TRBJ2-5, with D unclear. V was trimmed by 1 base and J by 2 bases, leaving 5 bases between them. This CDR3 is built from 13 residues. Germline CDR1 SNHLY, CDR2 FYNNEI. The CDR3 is CASSEVQQETQYF. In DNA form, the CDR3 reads TGTGCCAGCAGTGAAGTACAGCAAGAGACCCAGTACTTC.

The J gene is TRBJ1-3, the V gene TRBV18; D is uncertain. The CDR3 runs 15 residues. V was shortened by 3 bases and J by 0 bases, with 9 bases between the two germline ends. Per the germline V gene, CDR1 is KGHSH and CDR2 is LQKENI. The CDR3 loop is CASSPVRGSGNTIYF. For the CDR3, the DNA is TGTGCCAGCTCACCGGTAAGAGGCTCTGGAAACACCATATATTTT.

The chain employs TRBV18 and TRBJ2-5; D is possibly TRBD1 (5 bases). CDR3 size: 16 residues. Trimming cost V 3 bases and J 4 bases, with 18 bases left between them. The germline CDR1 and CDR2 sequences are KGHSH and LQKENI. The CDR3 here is CASSPLLQGIGETQYF. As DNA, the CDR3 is TGTGCCAGCTCACCCTTGCTTCAGGGAATTGGAGAGACCCAGTACTTC. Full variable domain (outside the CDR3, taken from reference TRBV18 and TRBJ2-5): NAGVMQNPRHLVRRRGQEARLRCSPMKGHSHVYWYRQLPEEGLKFMVYLQKENIIDESGMPKERFSAEFPKEGPSILRIQQVVRGDSAAYFCASSPLLQGIGETQYFGPGTRLLVL.

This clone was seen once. CDR3 DNA sequence: TGTGCCAGCAGCGACACGCGAGGGCCAGAGACCCAGTACTTC. Its protein is CASSDTRGPETQYF. The J gene is TRBJ2-5, the V gene TRBV5-4; a possible D gene is TRBD2 (5 bases). V was shortened by 4 bases and J by 4 bases, with 14 bases between the two germline ends. The CDR3 is 14 residues long. Germline CDR1 is SGHNT and CDR2 is YYREEE (reference sequence).

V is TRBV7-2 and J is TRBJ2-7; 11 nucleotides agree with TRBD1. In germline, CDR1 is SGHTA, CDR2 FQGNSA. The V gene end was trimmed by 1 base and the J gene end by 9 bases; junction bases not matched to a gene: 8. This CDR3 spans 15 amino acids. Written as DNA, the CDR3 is TGTGCCAGCAGCTTAGGGGGGACAGGGGGGGGTCGGCAGTACTTC. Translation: CASSLGGTGGGRQYF.

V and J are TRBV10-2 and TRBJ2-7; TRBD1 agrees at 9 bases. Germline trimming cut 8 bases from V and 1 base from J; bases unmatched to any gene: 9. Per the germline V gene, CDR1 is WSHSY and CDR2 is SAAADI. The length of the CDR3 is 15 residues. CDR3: CASRGKGQGSYEQYF. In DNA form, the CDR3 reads TGCGCCAGCCGGGGGAAGGGACAGGGTTCCTACGAGCAGTACTTC.

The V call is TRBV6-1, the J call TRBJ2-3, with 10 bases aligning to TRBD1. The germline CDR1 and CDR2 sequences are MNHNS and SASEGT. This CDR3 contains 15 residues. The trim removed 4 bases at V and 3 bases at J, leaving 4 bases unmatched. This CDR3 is CASSGDRGFTDTQYF. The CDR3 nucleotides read TGTGCCAGCAGTGGGGACAGGGGCTTTACAGATACGCAGTATTTT.

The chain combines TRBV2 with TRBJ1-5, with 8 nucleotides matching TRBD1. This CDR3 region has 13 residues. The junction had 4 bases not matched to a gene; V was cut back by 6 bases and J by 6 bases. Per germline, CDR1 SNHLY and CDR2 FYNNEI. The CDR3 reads CASRGTGGQPQHF. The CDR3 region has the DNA TGTGCCAGCAGGGGAACAGGGGGTCAGCCCCAGCATTTT.

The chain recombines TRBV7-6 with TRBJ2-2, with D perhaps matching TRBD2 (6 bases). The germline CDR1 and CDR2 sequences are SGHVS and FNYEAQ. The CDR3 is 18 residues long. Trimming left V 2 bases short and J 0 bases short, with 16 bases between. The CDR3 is CASSLSINPGANTGELFF. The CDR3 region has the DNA TGTGCCAGCAGCTTAAGTATCAACCCGGGGGCGAACACCGGGGAGCTGTTTTTT.

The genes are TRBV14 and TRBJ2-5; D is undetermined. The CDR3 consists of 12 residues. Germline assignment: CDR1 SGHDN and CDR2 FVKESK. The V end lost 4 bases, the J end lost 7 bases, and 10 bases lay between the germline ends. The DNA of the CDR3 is TGTGCCAGCAGCCCTCAGGTGGGGACCCAGTACTTC. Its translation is CASSPQVGTQYF.

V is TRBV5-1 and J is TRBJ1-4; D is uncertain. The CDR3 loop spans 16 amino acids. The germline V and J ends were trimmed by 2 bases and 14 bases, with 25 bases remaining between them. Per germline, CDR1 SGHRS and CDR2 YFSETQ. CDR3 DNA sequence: TGCGCCAGCAGCTTCAGTCCTCTGGGCCCGGATATAAGTCTGTTTTTT. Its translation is CASSFSPLGPDISLFF.

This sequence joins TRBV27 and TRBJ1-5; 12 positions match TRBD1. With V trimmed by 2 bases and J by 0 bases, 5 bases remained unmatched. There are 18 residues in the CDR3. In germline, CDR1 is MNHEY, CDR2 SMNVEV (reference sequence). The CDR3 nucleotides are TGTGCCAGCAGTTTAGTAGGGACAGGGGGCTATAGCAATCAGCCCCAGCATTTT. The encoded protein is CASSLVGTGGYSNQPQHF.

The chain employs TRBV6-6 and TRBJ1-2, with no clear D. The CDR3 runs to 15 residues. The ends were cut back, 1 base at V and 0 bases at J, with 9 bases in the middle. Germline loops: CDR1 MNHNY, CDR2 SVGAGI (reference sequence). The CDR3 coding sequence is TGTGCCAGCAGTTACTGGCCGCCACCTAACTATGGCTACACCTTC. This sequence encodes CASSYWPPPNYGYTF.

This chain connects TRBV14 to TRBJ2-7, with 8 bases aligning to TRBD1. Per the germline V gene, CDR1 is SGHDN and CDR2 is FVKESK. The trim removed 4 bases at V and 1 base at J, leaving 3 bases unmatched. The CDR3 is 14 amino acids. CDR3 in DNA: TGTGCCAGCAGCCGTGACAGGGGATCCTACGAGCAGTACTTC. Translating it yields CASSRDRGSYEQYF. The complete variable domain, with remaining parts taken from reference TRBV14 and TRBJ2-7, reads EAGVTQFPSHSVIEKGQTVTLRCDPISGHDNLYWYRRVMGKEIKFLLHFVKESKQDESGMPNNRFLAERTGGTYSTLKVQPAELEDSGVYFCASSRDRGSYEQYFGPGTRLTVT.